This T cell receptor (beta chain) was documented in a study of identical twins. Study results and limitations: Beta out-of-frame sequences showed weaker excess twin sharing. Abundant cord blood beta clonotypes carried fewer insertions; memory repertoires showed none.

TCRdb ran MiXCR on the 5' RACE reads and lists one entry per CDR3 protein. The sample holds about 700,000 distinct CDR3 sequences; around 6.1% are singletons and the top ten take roughly 1.8%. The CDR3 extends over 14 amino acids. V was trimmed by 4 bases and J by 2 bases, leaving 9 bases between them. CDR1 and CDR2 (germline): SNHLY, FYNNEI. This clonotype was detected only a few times. What it binds is unknown. This receptor was taken from a man aged 18 to 30 in good health. Sequencing was carried out using naive T cells sorted from blood. The rearrangement uses TRBV2 and TRBJ2-1; D gene ambiguous. The CDR3 coding sequence is TGTGCCAGCAGTGCGTGGGGTCCCTACAATGAGCAGTTCTTC. Amino acid sequence: CASSAWGPYNEQFF.